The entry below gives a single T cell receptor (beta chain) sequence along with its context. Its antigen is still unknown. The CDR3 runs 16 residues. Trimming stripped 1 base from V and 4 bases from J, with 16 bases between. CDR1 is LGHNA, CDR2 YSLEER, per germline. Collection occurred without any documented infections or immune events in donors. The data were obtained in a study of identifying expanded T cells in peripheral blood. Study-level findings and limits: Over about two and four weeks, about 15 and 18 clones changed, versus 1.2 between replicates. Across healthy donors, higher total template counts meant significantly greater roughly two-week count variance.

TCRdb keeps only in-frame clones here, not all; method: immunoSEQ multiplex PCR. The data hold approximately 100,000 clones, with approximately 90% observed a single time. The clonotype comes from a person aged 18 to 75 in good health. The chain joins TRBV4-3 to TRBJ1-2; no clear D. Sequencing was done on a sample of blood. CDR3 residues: CASSQVTGIGIYGYTF. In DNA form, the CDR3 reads TGCGCCAGCAGCCAAGTAACGGGGATTGGAATCTATGGCTACACCTTC.